This entry lists 23 T cell receptor beta chains sequenced from one sample in a study of blood T cell repertoires in COVID-19. Sequenced by immunoSEQ multiplex PCR; TCRdb stores in-frame clones only, minus some. Seen here are about 66,000 clones, 89% observed once, and the top ten hold roughly 1.4%. Sequencing was carried out using peripheral blood. Receptor source: a man aged 60 to 75 with acute or convalescent COVID-19.

The genes are TRBV24-1 and TRBJ2-1; a possible D gene is TRBD2 (6 bases). The V gene's germline CDR1 is KGHDR and CDR2 SFDVKD. With 8 bases removed from V and 5 bases from J, the gap between germline ends came to 12 bases. This CDR3 comprises 13 residues. The CDR3 DNA follows: TGTGCCACCACCGGGACTTCTAACAATGAGCAGTTCTTC. Translation gives CATTGTSNNEQFF.

The V and J genes are TRBV11-3 and TRBJ1-1; weak D call: TRBD1 (6 bases). Trimming cost V 2 bases and J 7 bases, with 11 bases left between them. This CDR3 has 13 residues. Germline loops: CDR1 SGHNT, CDR2 YENEEA. The CDR3 coding sequence is TGTGCCAGCAGCTTAAACCAGGGGAGTGAAGCTTTCTTT. Residues: CASSLNQGSEAFF.

This chain links TRBV3-1 (or the pseudogene TRBV3-2) with TRBJ1-3; D might be TRBD1 (5 bases). The V end lost 6 bases, the J end lost 3 bases, and 21 bases lay between the germline ends. Germline CDR1 reads LGHDT; CDR2 reads YNNKEL (reference sequence). The CDR3 spans 17 residues. CDR3 protein: CASRSPAPGERGNTIYF. CDR3 in DNA: TGTGCCAGCAGAAGCCCCGCTCCGGGGGAACGTGGAAACACCATATATTTT.

The chain employs TRBV5-6 and TRBJ1-1; possible D gene TRBD1, 6 bases. Deletions cut 2 bases from V and 1 base from J, with 6 bases between. The germline V gene has CDR1 SGHDT and CDR2 YYEEEE. The CDR3 is 13 residues long. Written as DNA, the CDR3 is TGTGCCAGCAGCTTAGGGGGGAACACTGAAGCTTTCTTT. Encoded protein: CASSLGGNTEAFF.

V usage is TRBV12-3 or TRBV12-4 and J usage is TRBJ1-3; no clear D gene. With 1 base removed from V and 6 bases from J, the gap between germline ends came to 7 bases. The CDR3 has 13 amino acids. DNA of the CDR3: TGTGCCAGCAGTTTAGGGAGAGAAAACACCATATATTTT. Its protein product is CASSLGRENTIYF.

The rearrangement uses TRBV10-3 and TRBJ1-2; D is unresolved. The CDR3 has 13 amino acids. The germline CDR1 and CDR2 sequences are ENHRY and SYGVKD. With 6 bases removed from V and 4 bases from J, the gap between germline ends came to 12 bases. The CDR3 protein is CAIRDDRGYGYTF. CDR3 coding DNA: TGTGCCATCAGAGATGACCGCGGCTATGGCTACACCTTC.

This clone was picked up one time. The chain carries TRBV4-1 and TRBJ1-2; D gene uncertain. Germline CDR1 is MGHRA and CDR2 is YSYEKL. The length of the CDR3 is 13 residues. V lost 2 bases to trimming and J lost 2 bases, with 6 bases between them. The CDR3 coding sequence is TGCGCCAGCAGCCAACAAAAAAACTATGGCTACACCTTC. This translates into CASSQQKNYGYTF.

This clone came up once. J is TRBJ1-4 and V is TRBV12-3 or TRBV12-4, with TRBD1 as a possible D gene (5 bases). The V and J ends lost 2 bases and 14 bases respectively, with 12 bases between them. This CDR3 comprises 12 residues. CDR3 sequence: CASSLNWAGLFF. CDR3 nucleotides: TGTGCCAGCAGTTTAAACTGGGCAGGGCTGTTTTTT.

V usage is TRBV29-1 and J usage is TRBJ2-6, with no clear D. Germline V gene lookup returns CDR1 SQVTM and CDR2 ANQGSEA. The CDR3 has 14 amino acids. V was cut by 4 bases and J by 0 bases, with 7 bases left in between. The CDR3 nucleotides read TGCAGCGTTGGGGTAGCCTCTGGGGCCAACGTCCTGACTTTC. Protein: CSVGVASGANVLTF.

V and J are TRBV2 and TRBJ1-6, with a tentative D call TRBD1 (5 bases). This CDR3 is built from 16 residues. With 3 bases removed from V and 11 bases from J, the gap between germline ends came to 20 bases. The germline gives CDR1 SNHLY, CDR2 FYNNEI. The CDR3 nucleotides are TGTGCCAGCAGTGATGGCTGGGGGTCCGGGGGGACACCCCTCCACTTT. It encodes CASSDGWGSGGTPLHF.

The CDR3 DNA reads as TGTGCCATCAGTGAAGGGGTAACAGAGAACACTGAAGCTTTCTTT. It encodes CAISEGVTENTEAFF. The chain links TRBV10-3 to TRBJ1-1; weak D call: TRBD1 (5 bases). Per germline, CDR1 ENHRY and CDR2 SYGVKD. Trimming cost V 3 bases and J 1 base, with 12 bases left between them. This CDR3 is built from 15 residues.

The chain carries TRBV21-1 and TRBJ1-6. TRBV21-1 counts as a pseudogene. The length of the CDR3 is 17 residues. CDR3 sequence: CASSKAQRTGDNSPLHF. The CDR3 DNA follows: TGTGCCAGCAGCAAAGCGCAGCGGACGGGGGATAATTCACCCCTCCACTTT.

The chain recombines TRBV28 with TRBJ2-7; weak D call: TRBD2 (5 bases). CDR3 size: 13 residues. Germline V gene lookup returns CDR1 MDHEN and CDR2 SYDVKM. The V gene lost 8 bases and the J gene lost 2 bases, with 13 bases spanning the gap. The CDR3 sequence: CASLGARPYEQYF. CDR3 sequence (DNA): TGTGCCAGCCTGGGAGCCCGTCCCTACGAGCAGTACTTC.

This chain's CDR3 is CSVAGTGVNQPQHF. The CDR3 DNA is TGCAGCGTAGCCGGGACAGGGGTGAATCAGCCCCAGCATTTT. The chain carries TRBV29-1 and TRBJ1-5; 10 bases match TRBD1. This CDR3 region has 14 residues. Germline V gene lookup returns CDR1 SQVTM and CDR2 ANQGSEA. V shed 6 bases, J shed 4 bases, and the junction held 6 bases outside the gene matches.

The chain carries TRBV6-2 or TRBV6-3 and TRBJ1-1; no clear D gene. The CDR3 consists of 13 residues. Germline V gene lookup returns CDR1 MNHEY and CDR2 SVGEGT. V lost 0 bases and J lost 11, with 13 bases in between. CDR3 residues: CASSYSFGGPAFF. CDR3 coding DNA: TGTGCCAGCAGTTACTCGTTCGGCGGTCCCGCTTTCTTT.

This clone was seen more than once but under ten times. The chain uses TRBV9 and TRBJ2-5; TRBD2 matches at 7 bases. Unmatched junction bases numbered 10, after V lost 0 bases and J lost 5 bases. The CDR3 covers 16 residues. Germline loops: CDR1 SGDLS, CDR2 YYNGEE. The chain's CDR3 is CASSVVGGGTMETQYF. The CDR3, as DNA: TGTGCCAGCAGCGTAGTCGGCGGGGGTACGATGGAGACCCAGTACTTC.

V gene TRBV7-2 combines with J gene TRBJ1-5; TRBD1 matches 8 bases. J gave up 2 bases and V 3 bases, and 9 bases lay outside the gene matches. CDR1 is SGHTA, CDR2 FQGNSA, per germline. This CDR3 spans 17 amino acids. The CDR3 here is CASSLSSGGAGNQPQHF. The DNA for the CDR3 is TGTGCCAGCAGCTTGAGTTCAGGGGGCGCCGGCAATCAGCCCCAGCATTTT.

The gene calls are TRBV21-1 and TRBJ2-5; the DNA was not compared with TRBD2, the D call given in the table. TRBV21-1 constitutes a pseudogene. The CDR3 contains 20 residues. The CDR3 spells CASSNKRSPGLLLLRETQYF. The CDR3 DNA is TGTGCCAGCAGCAACAAACGGAGCCCGGGACTCCTCCTTCTCCGGGAGACCCAGTACTTC.

This chain joins TRBV11-3 and TRBJ2-5; maybe TRBD2 (6 bases). The V end was cut by 0 bases, the J end by 4 bases, with 15 bases between. Germline V gene sequence: CDR1 SGHNT, CDR2 YENEEA. The CDR3 is 16 amino acids. Written as DNA, the CDR3 is TGTGCCAGCAGCTTAGACTCGTCATCCGGGGGAGAGACCCAGTACTTC. Its translation: CASSLDSSSGGETQYF. The entire variable domain, with the rest obtained from reference TRBV11-3 and TRBJ2-5, is as follows: EAGVVQSPRYKIIEKKQPVAFWCNPISGHNTLYWYLQNLGQGPELLIRYENEEAVDDSQLPKDRFSAERLKGVDSTLKIQPAELGDSAVYLCASSLDSSSGGETQYFGPGTRLLVL.

The chain uses TRBV13 and TRBJ2-1; 7 bases map to TRBD2. The CDR3 consists of 16 residues. V lost 5 bases and J lost 5; bases outside the gene matches: 12. CDR1 and CDR2 from the germline V gene are PRHDT and FYEKMQ (reference sequence). CDR3 in DNA: TGTGCCAGCAGCCCAGGGACGCCAGCGGGACACAATGAGCAGTTCTTC. Translated, it gives CASSPGTPAGHNEQFF.

This clone was recorded only once. The V gene is TRBV19, the J gene TRBJ1-5; D is ambiguous. CDR3 length equals 14 residues. Trimming pared 3 bases from V and 7 bases from J, leaving 13 bases between. The germline gives CDR1 LNHDA, CDR2 SQIVND (reference sequence). Written as DNA, the CDR3 is TGTGCCAGTAGTATTCGGGGATTCCACCAGCCCCAGCATTTT. Translated, it gives CASSIRGFHQPQHF.

CDR3 coding DNA: TGCAGCGTTGGCGGGTTTACCGGGGAGCTGTTTTTT. Its translation: CSVGGFTGELFF. The gene calls are TRBV29-1 and TRBJ2-2; weak D call: TRBD2 (5 bases). V lost 4 bases to trimming and J lost 5 bases, with 8 bases between them. The CDR3 length is 12 residues. Per the germline V gene, CDR1 is SQVTM and CDR2 is ANQGSEA.

This chain connects TRBV5-4 to TRBJ2-1; D may be TRBD1 (6 bases). The ends were cut back, 2 bases at V and 8 bases at J, with 8 bases in the middle. Germline CDR1 is SGHNT and CDR2 is YYREEE (reference sequence). This CDR3 has 12 amino acids. The CDR3, as DNA: TGTGCCAGCAGCTTACAGGGAGATGAGCAGTTCTTC. The encoded protein is CASSLQGDEQFF. The full variable domain, its missing parts supplied by reference TRBV5-4 and TRBJ2-1, is ETGVTQSPTHLIKTRGQQVTLRCSSQSGHNTVSWYQQALGQGPQFIFQYYREEENGRGNFPPRFSGLQFPNYSSELNVNALELDDSALYLCASSLQGDEQFFGPGTRLTVL.